The TCR beta chain under discussion was sequenced for a study of T cells in Graves' hyperthyroidism and ophthalmopathy (dated by TCRdb to between 2018 and 2020). With respect to the entire study: Peripheral blood was collected at initial diagnosis, before any treatment. To identify distinguishing TCR V-J signatures, a discovery cohort of 90 to 100 patients was used, comprising 40 to 45 with Graves' ophthalmopathy and some 60 with stable Graves' hyperthyroidism. An independent validation cohort of under 20 hyperthyroidism patients and about 16 patients who later progressed to ophthalmopathy tested prospective prediction of ophthalmopathy. The 100 or so discovery patients were randomly split 7:3 into training and test sets. In several Graves' hyperthyroidism patients, the study also compared T-cell repertoires from thyroid tissue with T-cell repertoires from blood. Once sampling was done, hyperthyroidism patients were given methimazole at a starting dose of 30 mg daily, whereas ophthalmopathy patients were given high-dose intravenous methylprednisolone. TCR Vbeta CDR3 sequencing of fewer than 150 peripheral blood samples (over 40 ophthalmopathy, 70 to 85 hyperthyroidism and roughly 17 progressor patients) is reported in the paper. The full study reports these points: Most expanded thyroid clonotypes (frequency above 0.001) were also detected in blood, a finding suggesting that blood repertoires may reflect thyroid immune responses. In validation, the model predicted progression to ophthalmopathy a median of roughly 6.2 months before onset, with over 55% sensitivity and just under 75% specificity. A model built on a 13 V-J signature distinguished ophthalmopathy from stable hyperthyroidism, reaching about 88% sensitivity and approximately 83% specificity in cross-validation and 80%/75% in testing. Sample size was not statistically predetermined, and blinding of investigators to group allocation was not performed.

The TCR beta CDR3 regions were amplified from the RNA transcripts. The TCR CDR3 was subjected to a first round of RT-PCR using the HTBI primer set and the Qiagen OneStep RT-PCR kit. Libraries were constructed in a second round of multiplex PCR, after which size selection and purification were carried out. The libraries were sequenced on an Illumina HiSeq2000 using paired-end 100 bp reads. The paper's data handling went like this. SOAPnuke was used to process the raw data, with reads discarded if the reads contained adapters or uncalled bases, had a mean Phred below 15, or lacked an exact constant-primer or identifier match. COPE v1.2.5 was used to merge the high-quality paired reads, and each unique nucleotide sequence was defined as a clonotype. Clonotypes were aligned to IMGT TRBV, TRBD and TRBJ reference segments using MiTCR v1.1. Only V-J combinations with frequency above 0.0001, covering 98% to 99.2% of repertoires, were analysed. A TCS score was defined as the ratio between F50 (clonal expansion) and ExV (chaos), using BLOSUM62-based TCRdist between CDR3 peptides within each V-J. Welch's t-statistics and random forest reduced 500 to 650 V-J features to around 14, which were used in a naive Bayes classifier (R e1071). The Morisita-Horn index was used to measure how similar the thyroid and blood repertoires were. Using fastp at Q25 and MiXCR, TCRdb reprocessed the public reads and kept productive beta chains. Each entry merges the rows of one CDR3 protein and shows their most common DNA and genes. These V and J calls are TCRdb output, not the study's own analysis. The sample data list over 700,000 distinct CDR3 sequences, and 35% of these were observed just once. The ten largest make up roughly 30% of the sample.

Stable Graves' hyperthyroidism was defined as the absence of progression to ophthalmopathy over 18 months of follow-up. Hyperthyroidism patients were aged 18 to 65 years and newly diagnosed, with disease duration of less than 2 months. The study excluded patients with uncontrolled infections, other autoimmune diseases, pregnancy or lactation. Diagnoses relied on clinical symptoms, serum thyroxine and TRAb, thyroid ultrasound and orbital computed tomography. PBMCs were isolated from approximately 10 ml of fresh peripheral blood by Ficoll-Paque density gradient centrifugation. Total RNA was extracted using Trizol reagent, and RNA quality was assessed on an Agilent 2100 Bioanalyzer. A word on this clonotype: This receptor's antigen is unknown. No base-level quality is on record; no much larger clone is a single base apart.

The CDR3 covers 14 residues, taking in both the cysteine and the phenylalanine. Left in the record is the CDR3 DNA by itself, 42 bases read in frame from the first base. CDR1 and CDR2 are read off the germline V gene (reference sequence) as SGHNT and YYREEE. V is shortened by 1 base, J by 6 bases, and the region joining them spans 14 bases. Sequencing was done on a sample of blood. Rearrangement joined TRBV5-4 to TRBJ2-7; the D gene is perhaps TRBD1 or TRBD2, each of them matching over 6 bases. The receptor's source is a woman in her forties with Graves' hyperthyroidism. In nucleotides, the sequence is TGTGCCAGCAGCTTGACACGGGGGCGCGTCGAGCAGTACTTC. This sequence encodes CASSLTRGRVEQYF. Supplemented by the reference TRBV5-4 and TRBJ2-7 proteins around the CDR3, the complete variable domain is ETGVTQSPTHLIKTRGQQVTLRCSSQSGHNTVSWYQQALGQGPQFIFQYYREEENGRGNFPPRFSGLQFPNYSSELNVNALELDDSALYLCASSLTRGRVEQYFGPGTRLTVT.